Given below is one T cell receptor (beta chain) in context. Its specificity is unknown. This entry belongs to a study of cytomegalovirus exposure and HLA in healthy donors. Study-wide points: Among TCR beta chains, those listed as cytomegalovirus-associated numbered about 160. Sequencing likely caused a cluster of highly shared sequence variants.

Trimming pared 1 base from V and 1 base from J, leaving 10 bases between. The length of the CDR3 is 16 residues. Germline loops: CDR1 SEHNR, CDR2 FQNEAQ (reference sequence). The PCR employed 60 Vbeta primers together with 13 Jbeta primers. Assay: immunoSEQ multiplex PCR; the TCRdb copy retains only in-frame clones and omits some. Its table lists 150,000 or so clones. The specimen was PBMCs. The source of this sequence is a woman in her thirties or forties in good health and CMV-seropositive. The J gene is TRBJ2-2, the V gene TRBV7-9; a possible D gene is TRBD2 (6 bases). DNA of the CDR3: TGTGCCAGCAGCTTAGTAGTTAGCGGGAACACCGGGGAGCTGTTTTTT. It translates to CASSLVVSGNTGELFF. The variable domain in full, completed from reference TRBV7-9 and TRBJ2-2, reads DTGVSQNPRHKITKRGQNVTFRCDPISEHNRLYWYRQTLGQGPEFLTYFQNEAQLEKSRLLSDRFSAERPKGSFSTLEIQRTEQGDSAMYLCASSLVVSGNTGELFFGEGSRLTVL.